Given below is one T cell receptor (beta chain) in context. Its antigen is currently unknown. This record comes from a study of T cell responses to AZD1222 COVID-19 vaccine. Study overall: Second-dose groups at about 4 or about 12 weeks were pooled.

The study's findings and limits: Baseline seropositives among AZD1222 recipients totaled only 5 to 7. Among vaccine-associated CD4 TCRs, coverage spanned spike, with dominance at 160-218 and 743-854.

The data were produced by immunoSEQ multiplex PCR, yet TCRdb's version contains in-frame clones alone and is incomplete. This table holds roughly 97,000 clones, 70% to 90% found once. This CDR3 has 14 amino acids. J gave up 8 bases and V 5 bases, and 5 bases lay outside the gene matches. CDR1 SGHVS and CDR2 FQNEAQ come from the germline V gene. This rearrangement joins TRBV7-8 to TRBJ1-4; TRBD1 aligns across 10 bases. The receptor was isolated from an adult in good health. Sequencing was performed on peripheral blood, taken on day 0 of AZD1222 vaccination. CDR3 sequence: CASSPLDRGEKLFF. The CDR3 DNA reads TGTGCCAGCAGCCCCCTGGACAGGGGGGAAAAACTGTTTTTT.